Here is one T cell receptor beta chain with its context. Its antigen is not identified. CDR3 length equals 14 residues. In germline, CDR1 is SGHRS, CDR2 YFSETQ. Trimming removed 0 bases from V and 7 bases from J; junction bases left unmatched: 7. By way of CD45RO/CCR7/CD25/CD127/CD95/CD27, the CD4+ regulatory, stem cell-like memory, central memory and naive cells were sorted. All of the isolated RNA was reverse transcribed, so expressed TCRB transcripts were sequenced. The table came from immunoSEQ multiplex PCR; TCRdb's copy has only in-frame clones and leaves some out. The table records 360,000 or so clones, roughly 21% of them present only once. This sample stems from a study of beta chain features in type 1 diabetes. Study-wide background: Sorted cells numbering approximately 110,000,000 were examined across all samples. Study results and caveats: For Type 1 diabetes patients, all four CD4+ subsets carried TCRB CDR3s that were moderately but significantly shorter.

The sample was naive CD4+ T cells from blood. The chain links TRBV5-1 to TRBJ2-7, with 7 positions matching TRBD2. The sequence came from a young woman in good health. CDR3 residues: CASSLASGNGEQYF. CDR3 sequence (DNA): TGCGCCAGCAGCTTGGCGAGCGGGAATGGGGAGCAGTACTTC.